The next 32 T cell receptor beta chains were all read from a single sample in a study of human T cells and chemical hapten exposure. TCRdb used MiXCR to reprocess the RACE reads, holding one entry per CDR3 protein. The sample records roughly 38,000 distinct CDR3 sequences, approximately 7.6% being singletons. Time point meaning: pre-sensitization, week 0. The treatment denotes: therapeutic diphenylcyclopropenone sensitization with weekly scalp DPC. This specimen was whole blood, taken in connection with sensitization to the hapten diphenylcyclopropenone (DPC). Source of these receptors: a woman between 45 and 60 years old with alopecia areata. Some clones in this sample may be carry-over from other donors' samples.

The chain is built from TRBV28 and TRBJ2-7; no firm D call. The CDR3 sequence is 11 residues long. V lost 3 bases to trimming and J lost 6 bases, with 6 bases between them. CDR1 is MDHEN, CDR2 SYDVKM, per germline. CDR3 sequence reads: CASSLPSEQYF. CDR3 sequence (DNA): TGTGCCAGCAGTTTGCCTAGCGAGCAGTACTTC.

The chain links TRBV6-1 to TRBJ2-3, with D perhaps assigned TRBD1 or TRBD2 (6 bases each). The germline gives CDR1 MNHNS, CDR2 SASEGT. Trimming stripped 1 base from V and 5 bases from J, with 13 bases between. The length of the CDR3 is 15 residues. The CDR3 here is CASSEVWGAGDTQYF. CDR3 nucleotides: TGTGCCAGCAGTGAAGTTTGGGGGGCCGGAGATACGCAGTATTTT.

This clonotype was detected ten times or more. This sequence joins TRBV20-1 and TRBJ1-5; 10 positions agree with TRBD1. The CDR3 sequence is 17 residues long. J was trimmed by 0 bases and V by 1 base; bases with no gene match: 6. CDR1 is DFQATT, CDR2 SNEGSKA, per germline (reference sequence). The chain's CDR3 is CSARAGTGAGSNQPQHF. CDR3 in DNA: TGCAGTGCTAGAGCCGGGACAGGGGCGGGTAGCAATCAGCCCCAGCATTTT.

This clonotype was detected ten times or more. The CDR3 DNA is TGTGCCAGCGGGGGGGTCAACCACAATGAGCAGTTCTTC. It codes for CASGGVNHNEQFF. This chain uses TRBV6-6 with TRBJ2-1, with TRBD2 identical over 7 bases. From germline, CDR1 is MNHNY and CDR2 SVGAGI (reference sequence). The CDR3 consists of 13 residues. After removal of 8 bases from V and 5 bases from J, the junction contained 6 bases not matched to a gene.

The CDR3 sequence: CASSTWGSNQPQHF. The CDR3 nucleotides read TGTGCCAGCAGTACCTGGGGGAGCAATCAGCCCCAGCATTTT. This chain joins TRBV27 and TRBJ1-5, with D perhaps matching TRBD1 (5 bases). The germline V gene encodes CDR1 MNHEY and CDR2 SMNVEV (reference sequence). This CDR3 is 14 amino acids long. Trimming removed 5 bases at V and 1 base at J, with 9 bases between.

This clonotype came up many times. CDR3 sequence: CSVQLSNQPQHF. The CDR3 DNA sequence: TGCAGCGTTCAGCTTAGCAATCAGCCCCAGCATTTT. The V call is TRBV29-1, the J call TRBJ1-5; D gene unclear. The germline V gene encodes CDR1 SQVTM and CDR2 ANQGSEA. The CDR3 contains 12 residues. V lost 5 bases, J lost 0 bases, and 5 bases lay in between. Full variable domain (rest looked up from reference TRBV29-1 and TRBJ1-5): SAVISQKPSRDICQRGTSLTIQCQVDSQVTMMFWYRQQPGQSLTLIATANQGSEATYESGFVIDKFPISRPNLTFSTLTVSNMSPEDSSIYLCSVQLSNQPQHFGDGTRLSIL.

This clonotype came up many times. This rearrangement joins TRBV28 to TRBJ2-7; D gene ambiguous. The CDR3 runs 12 residues. Germline-derived CDR1 and CDR2 are MDHEN and SYDVKM. V lost 6 bases and J lost 2, with 8 bases in between. DNA of the CDR3: TGTGCCAGCAGCCTAACGACCTACGAGCAGTACTTC. Residues: CASSLTTYEQYF. Supplemented by reference TRBV28 and TRBJ2-7, the full variable domain reads DVKVTQSSRYLVKRTGEKVFLECVQDMDHENMFWYRQDPGLGLRLIYFSYDVKMKEKGDIPEGYSVSREKKERFSLILESASTNQTSMYLCASSLTTYEQYFGPGTRLTVT.

The CDR3 DNA is TGCAGTGCTAGAGATAGCGGACATCCCACCGGGGAGCTGTTTTTT. This encodes CSARDSGHPTGELFF. The chain has TRBV20-1 and TRBJ2-2; D might be TRBD2 (6 bases). V was trimmed by 0 bases and J by 4 bases, leaving 12 bases between them. The CDR3 totals 15 residues. CDR1 and CDR2 from the germline V gene are DFQATT and SNEGSKA (reference sequence).

This clonotype was detected only a few times. V and J are TRBV29-1 and TRBJ2-1; 11 positions match TRBD2. From germline, CDR1 is SQVTM and CDR2 ANQGSEA. The CDR3 is 14 residues long. V trimming: 6 bases; J trimming: 4 bases; junction bases outside the gene matches: 5. CDR3 DNA sequence: TGCAGCGTAAAACTAGCGGGGGCTTACAATGAGCAGTTCTTC. Protein: CSVKLAGAYNEQFF.

This clonotype was seen more than once but under ten times. Being one base from a much bigger clone, this may be a read error. This chain connects TRBV7-9 to TRBJ1-1, with 7 bases that match TRBD1. This CDR3 has 15 amino acids. CDR1 and CDR2 (germline): SEHNR, FQNEAQ (reference sequence). The CDR3 DNA reads as TGTGTCAGCAGCTCCCAATGGAGGGGGCGGACTGAAGCTTTCTTT. Protein sequence: CVSSSQWRGRTEAFF.

This clonotype was seen many times. The chain combines TRBV11-3 with TRBJ2-1, with D possibly being TRBD1 (5 bases). The germline gives CDR1 SGHNT, CDR2 YENEEA. This CDR3 has 13 residues. V lost 5 bases, J lost 5 bases, and 10 bases lay in between. The CDR3 sequence: CASSPQTDNEQFF. CDR3 in DNA: TGTGCCAGCAGCCCCCAGACAGACAATGAGCAGTTCTTC.

The table lists this clonotype with many counts. This chain connects TRBV4-3 to TRBJ2-7; TRBD1 matches 8 bases. The junction had 4 bases not matched to a gene; V was cut back by 0 bases and J by 0 bases. Germline V lookup: CDR1 LGHNA, CDR2 YSLEER. The CDR3 consists of 16 residues. CDR3 sequence (DNA): TGCGCCAGCAGCCAAGACCGACAGGGGAGCTCCTACGAGCAGTACTTC. Its protein product is CASSQDRQGSSYEQYF.

The table lists this clonotype with many counts. The gene calls are TRBV5-1 and TRBJ1-2; no clear D gene. The ends were cut back, 3 bases at V and 2 bases at J, with 5 bases in the middle. CDR3 length equals 12 residues. Germline V gene sequence: CDR1 SGHRS, CDR2 YFSETQ. In DNA form, the CDR3 reads TGCGCCAGCAGCTCAGAGAACTATGGCTACACCTTC. It is translated as CASSSENYGYTF.

Many counts were recorded for this clonotype. The chain employs TRBV27 and TRBJ2-1; 11 nucleotides agree with TRBD1. The V gene's germline CDR1 is MNHEY and CDR2 SMNVEV (reference sequence). This CDR3 is 15 amino acids long. V trimming: 2 bases; J trimming: 7 bases; junction bases outside the gene matches: 4. The CDR3 DNA follows: TGTGCCAGCAGTTTAATGGACAGGGGGCGAAATGAGCAGTTCTTC. Its translation is CASSLMDRGRNEQFF.

The CDR3 sequence is CTTRSNQPQHF. In nucleotides, the CDR3 is TGTACCACCAGGTCCAATCAGCCCCAGCATTTT. This chain links TRBV28 with TRBJ1-5; the D is unclear. The germline gives CDR1 MDHEN, CDR2 SYDVKM. CDR3 length equals 11 residues.

This clonotype was seen many times. This chain connects TRBV24-1 to TRBJ1-2; 9 nucleotides match TRBD1. Trimming took 10 bases from V and 4 from J; bases not matched to a gene: 9. This CDR3 has 14 residues. The germline gives CDR1 KGHDR, CDR2 SFDVKD. In nucleotides, the CDR3 is TGTGCCACGAGTCCCGGGACAGGGATCTATGGCTACACCTTC. It is translated as CATSPGTGIYGYTF.

This clonotype was seen at least ten times. V usage is TRBV5-1 and J usage is TRBJ2-5, with D maybe TRBD2 (6 bases). CDR3 length equals 18 residues. Trimming left V 3 bases short and J 1 base short, with 22 bases between. Germline V gives CDR1 SGHRS, CDR2 YFSETQ. The CDR3 bases are TGCGCCAGCAGCTCGCTGGGGGGTAACGGGAACGTCCAAGAGACCCAGTACTTC. Amino acid sequence: CASSSLGGNGNVQETQYF.

This clonotype was observed many times. This chain connects TRBV12-3 or TRBV12-4 to TRBJ1-3, with TRBD1 as a possible D gene (5 bases). Trimming left V 6 bases short and J 1 base short, with 7 bases between. CDR3 length equals 13 residues. CDR3 nucleotides: TGTGCCAGCAGCCGACAGTCTGGAAACACCATATATTTT. This encodes CASSRQSGNTIYF.

This clonotype was recorded many times. This sequence joins TRBV20-1 and TRBJ1-6; 9 bases align to TRBD1. V gave up 2 bases and J gave up 8 bases; unmatched junction bases: 10. CDR1 and CDR2 from the germline V gene are DFQATT and SNEGSKA (reference sequence). CDR3 length: 16 amino acids. The CDR3 nucleotides are TGCAGTGCTAGAAAAACGGACAGGGGAATGGATTCACCCCTCCACTTT. Residues: CSARKTDRGMDSPLHF.

This clonotype was detected a few times. The chain is built from TRBV29-1 and TRBJ2-5; D tentatively fits TRBD1 or TRBD2 (7 bases each). This CDR3 is 14 amino acids long. The germline V and J ends were trimmed by 4 bases and 1 base, with 13 bases remaining between them. From germline, CDR1 is SQVTM and CDR2 ANQGSEA. DNA for the CDR3: TGCAGCGTTGCCAGGGGGGGCGGCCAAGAGACCCAGTACTTC. Its protein product is CSVARGGGQETQYF.

This clonotype occurred many times. This chain joins TRBV7-2 and TRBJ1-1; tentative D call: TRBD1 (5 bases). The CDR3 is made up of 12 amino acids. Germline V lookup: CDR1 SGHTA, CDR2 FQGNSA. V gave up 5 bases and J gave up 3 bases, with 7 bases separating them. CDR3 coding DNA: TGTGCCAGCAGCCCAGGGCACACTGAAGCTTTCTTT. Protein sequence: CASSPGHTEAFF.

This clonotype has at least ten counts. The chain is built from TRBV24-1 and TRBJ2-3, with TRBD2 matching over 7 bases. Germline-derived CDR1 and CDR2 are KGHDR and SFDVKD. The CDR3 spans 15 residues. V gave up 6 bases and J gave up 1 base; unmatched junction bases: 6. The CDR3 bases are TGTGCCACCAGTTCTGTGCTAGCGGGCACAGATACGCAGTATTTT. It codes for CATSSVLAGTDTQYF.

This clonotype was detected only a few times. This rearrangement joins TRBV20-1 to TRBJ2-3; the match to TRBD2 covers 8 bases. There are 15 residues in the CDR3. The J segment lost 0 bases and the V segment lost 6 bases, leaving 8 bases of the junction unmatched. Germline CDR1 reads DFQATT; CDR2 reads SNEGSKA (reference sequence). For the CDR3, the DNA is TGCAGTGCCCCCCCGGGACTAGGAAGCACAGATACGCAGTATTTT. Translation: CSAPPGLGSTDTQYF.

There are many counts of this clonotype. The chain combines TRBV6-6 with TRBJ1-2, with 7 bases identical to TRBD1. The CDR3 loop spans 17 amino acids. V shed 0 bases, J shed 0 bases, and the junction held 7 bases outside the gene matches. CDR1 is MNHNY, CDR2 SVGAGI, per germline (reference sequence). The CDR3 sequence is CASSYSGTVESNYGYTF. For the CDR3, the DNA is TGTGCCAGCAGTTACTCCGGGACAGTGGAATCTAACTATGGCTACACCTTC.

V is TRBV29-1 and J is TRBJ2-1; 7 bases fit TRBD2. Germline V gives CDR1 SQVTM, CDR2 ANQGSEA. Unmatched junction bases numbered 2, after V lost 4 bases and J lost 5 bases. The CDR3 is 12 amino acids. The CDR3: CSVALADNEQFF. The CDR3 DNA follows: TGCAGCGTTGCTCTAGCGGACAATGAGCAGTTCTTC.

This clonotype was seen ten or more times. This chain joins TRBV24-1 and TRBJ1-2; D is uncertain. Trimming removed 4 bases at V and 9 bases at J, with 8 bases between. The CDR3 has 11 amino acids. Germline CDR1 KGHDR, CDR2 SFDVKD. CDR3 loop: CATSDSRSYTF. In DNA form, the CDR3 reads TGTGCCACCAGTGACAGTAGGAGCTACACCTTC.

A few counts support this clonotype. J is TRBJ2-7 and V is TRBV20-1; 7 bases match TRBD2. Germline V CDR1 and CDR2: DFQATT, SNEGSKA (reference sequence). The junction had 16 bases not matched to a gene; V was cut back by 4 bases and J by 7 bases. This CDR3 has 15 amino acids. The chain's CDR3 is CSAKRAPGGAREQYF. The CDR3 DNA sequence: TGCAGTGCTAAAAGAGCCCCGGGGGGAGCGAGGGAGCAGTACTTC.

This clonotype was seen many times. The rearrangement uses TRBV2 and TRBJ2-2, with TRBD2 matching over 10 bases. Germline V gene lookup returns CDR1 SNHLY and CDR2 FYNNEI. The ends lost 4 bases at V and 7 bases at J; junction bases unmatched: 6. CDR3 length equals 15 residues. CDR3 nucleotides: TGTGCCAGCAGTGTCCTAGCGGGAGTGGTCGGGGAGCTGTTTTTT. Its translation is CASSVLAGVVGELFF.

This clonotype has a count of ten or more. V gene TRBV7-9 combines with J gene TRBJ1-2; no firm D call. The CDR3 is 12 residues long. The V and J ends lost 3 bases and 10 bases respectively, with 12 bases between them. The germline V gene encodes CDR1 SEHNR and CDR2 FQNEAQ (reference sequence). The CDR3 loop is CASSLGPVDYTF. The CDR3, as DNA: TGTGCCAGCAGCTTGGGCCCTGTGGACTACACCTTC.

This rearrangement joins TRBV27 to TRBJ2-1, with 14 nucleotides matching TRBD2. Germline V CDR1 and CDR2: MNHEY, SMNVEV (reference sequence). The CDR3 consists of 16 residues. After removal of 4 bases from V and 10 bases from J, the junction contained 9 bases not matched to a gene. Here the CDR3 reads CASSSLGTSGSGEQFF. The DNA of the CDR3 is TGTGCCAGCAGTTCCCTCGGGACTAGCGGGAGTGGAGAGCAGTTCTTC.

This clonotype was counted a few times. The J gene is TRBJ1-5, the V gene TRBV20-1, with TRBD1 matching over 7 bases. CDR3 size: 15 residues. Germline V CDR1 and CDR2: DFQATT, SNEGSKA (reference sequence). With V trimmed by 1 base and J by 3 bases, 6 bases remained unmatched. This CDR3 reads CSARVSGTVNQPQHF. The CDR3 DNA reads TGCAGTGCTAGAGTGTCCGGGACAGTCAATCAGCCCCAGCATTTT.

This clonotype was detected many times. The chain couples TRBV7-2 to TRBJ2-3, with 9 nucleotides matching TRBD1. This CDR3 is built from 12 residues. CDR1 and CDR2 (germline): SGHTA, FQGNSA. J lost 8 bases, V lost 5 bases, and 2 bases had no gene match. CDR3 sequence reads: CASSQQGATQYF. CDR3 sequence (DNA): TGTGCCAGCAGCCAACAGGGGGCTACGCAGTATTTT.